Following are 32 T cell receptor beta chains from one sample sequenced in a study of T cell clonality in common variable immunodeficiency. TCRdb's copy holds only in-frame clones and misses some; the assay was immunoSEQ multiplex PCR. Sampling found roughly 50,000 clones, none seen once. The sequencing sample was made of peripheral blood mononuclear cells. The receptors were gathered from a person aged 18-70 years in good health.

There are many counts of this clone. From the germline J gene comes the end of the CDR3, since the read stops 3 residues before it. The chain combines TRBV6-4 with TRBJ1-4, with a weak D call TRBD1 (5 bases). Germline assignment: CDR1 MRHNA and CDR2 SNTAGT. The CDR3 totals 13 residues. The V end was cut by 0 bases, the J end by 10 bases, with 9 bases between. CDR3 DNA, as far as it was read: TGTGCCAGCAGTGACTCGGCTAGGGGAAAA. Protein sequence: CASSDSARGK. The CDR3 reads in full as CASSDSARGKLFF.

As to this clone: The missing CDR3 end, 3 residues past where the read stops, is filled in from the germline J gene. This chain links TRBV2 with TRBJ1-1; D gene ambiguous. CDR1 is SNHLY, CDR2 FYNNEI, per germline. The CDR3 contains 13 residues. The ends were cut back, 7 bases at V and 0 bases at J, with 9 bases in the middle. The CDR3 DNA, read in part, is TGTGCCAGCAAGACATATATGAACACTGAA. Its protein product is CASKTYMNTE. The entire CDR3 protein reads CASKTYMNTEAFF.

This clone was counted ten times or more. The CDR3 end is not reached by the read, which stops 3 residues before it; the germline J gene fills it in. The rearrangement links TRBV6-4 to TRBJ1-2; D ambiguous. The CDR3 contains 15 residues. Germline V gives CDR1 MRHNA, CDR2 SNTAGT. The CDR3 DNA, read in part, is TGTGCCAGCAGTGAAACTAGCGGGAGCACAGATACC. Amino acid sequence: CASSETSGSTDT. The CDR3 in its entirety is CASSETSGSTDTYTF.

This clone was recorded at least ten times. The missing CDR3 end, 3 residues past where the read stops, is filled in from the germline J gene. The chain recombines TRBV30 with TRBJ2-5; D uncertain. V lost 0 bases and J 0 bases, leaving 11 bases between the germline ends. Germline V gene lookup returns CDR1 GTSNPN and CDR2 SVGIG (reference sequence). This CDR3 comprises 15 residues. CDR3 bases read: TGTGCCTGGAGTGTAAGGGCGAAGTACCAAGAGACC. It is translated as CAWSVRAKYQET. The entire CDR3 sequence reads CAWSVRAKYQETQYF.

This clone was seen a handful of times. The sequence runs out 3 residues before the end of the CDR3; the remainder is reconstructed from the germline J gene. The rearrangement joins TRBV7-2 to TRBJ1-2; D is undetermined. V lost 1 base and J 2 bases, leaving 8 bases between the germline ends. Germline V lookup: CDR1 SGHTA, CDR2 FQGNSA. This CDR3 is built from 14 residues. Partial CDR3 DNA: TGTGCCAGCAGCTTAGGGGCGGGGAACTATGGC. The encoded protein is CASSLGAGNYG. The CDR3 in full is CASSLGAGNYGYTF.

This clone was observed a handful of times. The read falls 3 residues short of the CDR3 end, and the missing part is taken from the germline J gene. The chain combines TRBV19 with TRBJ1-1; 10 bases map to TRBD1. The CDR3 covers 13 residues. CDR1 is LNHDA, CDR2 SQIVND, per germline (reference sequence). The CDR3 spells CASTTGQGMGAFF. CDR3 bases read: TGTGCCAGTACCACGGGACAGGGGATGGGA.

As for this clone: The read is 3 residues too short to cover the CDR3 end, so that end is filled in from the germline J gene. The chain combines TRBV11-2 with TRBJ2-1; 9 bases are a match to TRBD2. Trimming cost V 3 bases and J 6 bases; bases outside gene matches: 6. The CDR3 has 15 residues. Germline-derived CDR1 and CDR2 are SGHAT and FQNNGV. The covered CDR3 bases are TGTGCCAGCAGCTTCATGACTAGCGGTACCAATGAG. Its protein is CASSFMTSGTNE. From start to end, the CDR3 is CASSFMTSGTNEQFF.

This clone has at least ten counts. The DNA ends 3 residues before the CDR3 does, and the rest of the CDR3 is filled in from the germline J gene. The J gene is TRBJ1-6, the V gene TRBV30, with 12 bases fitting TRBD1. The trim removed 5 bases at V and 7 bases at J, leaving 6 bases unmatched. CDR3 length: 15 residues. CDR1 and CDR2 (germline): GTSNPN, SVGIG (reference sequence). The CDR3 sequence is CAWGGQGAGNSPLHF. Partial CDR3 DNA: TGTGCCTGGGGGGGACAGGGGGCGGGAAATTCACCC.

In the case of this clone: The sequence runs out 3 residues before the end of the CDR3; the remainder is reconstructed from the germline J gene. The chain recombines TRBV19 with TRBJ1-2; maybe TRBD1 (5 bases). In germline, CDR1 is LNHDA, CDR2 SQIVND (reference sequence). This CDR3 contains 14 residues. CDR3 bases read: TGTGCCAGTAATGGCGGGAGGGACTACAATGAC. Its translation: CASNGGRDYND. The whole CDR3 protein reads CASNGGRDYNDYTF.

There are a few counts of this clone. Read data end 3 residues before the CDR3 end; the end is taken from the germline J gene. The genes are TRBV6-2 or TRBV6-3 and TRBJ1-1, with 11 bases aligning to TRBD1. The CDR3 spans 17 residues. Losses at the gene ends were 2 bases for V and 3 bases for J; bases not matched to a gene: 8. CDR1 is MNHEY, CDR2 SVGEGT, per germline. The sequenced part of the CDR3 DNA is TGTGCCAGCAGTTACCTCGTTGGACAGGGGGCCGACACTGAA. Encoded protein: CASSYLVGQGADTE. The entire CDR3 protein is CASSYLVGQGADTEAFF.

At least ten counts were recorded for this clone. The CDR3 end falls 3 residues outside the read, so it is completed with the germline J gene. In the same sample, other DNA sequences code for this CDR3. The chain links TRBV5-1 to TRBJ2-5; 7 bases agree with TRBD2. Germline values: CDR1 SGHRS, CDR2 YFSETQ. Losses at the gene ends were 0 bases for V and 4 bases for J; bases not matched to a gene: 3. This CDR3 is 14 amino acids long. CDR3 DNA, as far as it was read: TGCGCCAGCAGCTTGGTTGCGGGAGCAGAGACC. Protein product: CASSLVAGAET. The CDR3 reads in full as CASSLVAGAETQYF.

This clone appeared many times. CDR3 sequence: CASSQQGERSPLHF. CDR3 DNA, as far as it was read: TGTGCCAGCAGCCAACAGGGGGAACGCTCACCC. The chain links TRBV7-9 to TRBJ1-6; 8 bases line up with TRBD1. The read ends 3 residues before the CDR3 terminus; that terminus is restored from the germline J gene. Germline CDR1 reads SEHNR; CDR2 reads FQNEAQ (reference sequence). The CDR3 runs 14 residues. Trimming took 5 bases from V and 10 from J; bases not matched to a gene: 7.

This clone is medium-sized within its sample. The read terminates 3 residues ahead of where the CDR3 ends, so the germline J gene completes it. The chain is built from TRBV30 and TRBJ2-2; TRBD1 aligns across 8 bases. CDR3 length equals 14 residues. Trimming cost V 4 bases and J 8 bases; bases outside gene matches: 9. Germline CDR1 and CDR2: GTSNPN and SVGIG (reference sequence). This CDR3 reads CAWTFKDRAGELFF. CDR3 bases read: TGTGCCTGGACTTTCAAGGACAGGGCAGGGGAG.

This clone was found many times. The DNA ends 3 residues before the CDR3 does, and the rest of the CDR3 is filled in from the germline J gene. The chain uses TRBV11-3 and TRBJ2-2; 7 nucleotides match TRBD1. The CDR3 is 14 residues long. V lost 5 bases to trimming and J lost 6 bases; unmatched junction nucleotides: 6. Germline V lookup: CDR1 SGHNT, CDR2 YENEEA. CDR3 protein: CASSQTGFAGELFF. The sequenced part of the CDR3 DNA is TGTGCCAGCAGCCAGACAGGGTTCGCCGGGGAG.

This clone was seen many times. From the germline J gene comes the end of the CDR3, since the read stops 3 residues before it. The rearrangement joins TRBV29-1 to TRBJ2-6; tentatively, D is TRBD1 (5 bases). The germline V gene has CDR1 SQVTM and CDR2 ANQGSEA. The CDR3 is 13 residues long. V lost 6 bases to trimming and J lost 1 base, with 7 bases between them. The CDR3 sequence: CSVAGSGANVLTF. The CDR3 DNA, read in part, is TGCAGCGTAGCAGGGTCTGGGGCCAACGTC. Looking up the rest from reference TRBV29-1 and TRBJ2-6 gives the full variable domain: SAVISQKPSRDICQRGTSLTIQCQVDSQVTMMFWYRQQPGQSLTLIATANQGSEATYESGFVIDKFPISRPNLTFSTLTVSNMSPEDSSIYLCSVAGSGANVLTFGAGSRLTVL.

Many counts were recorded for this clone. The CDR3 extends 3 residues past the end of the read, so its final part is completed from the germline J gene. The rearrangement links TRBV4-1 to TRBJ2-7, with D tentatively TRBD2 (6 bases). Germline CDR1 MGHRA, CDR2 YSYEKL. The CDR3 runs to 14 residues. V dropped 5 bases and J dropped 5 bases, with 16 bases sitting between them. CDR3: CASSARDLNHEQYF. CDR3 bases read: TGCGCCAGCAGCGCCCGGGACTTAAACCACGAG.

This clone occurred many times. Sequencing ends 3 residues short of the CDR3 end; the germline J gene provides the rest. The chain uses TRBV12-3 or TRBV12-4 and TRBJ2-2; D not resolved. The CDR3 length is 18 residues. Trimming stripped 3 bases from V and 1 base from J, with 18 bases between. The CDR3: CASSFQFSLGVNTGELFF. The CDR3 DNA, read in part, is TGTGCCAGCAGTTTTCAGTTTTCCCTGGGCGTGAACACCGGGGAG.

This clone was seen many times. The CDR3 end is not reached by the read, which stops 3 residues before it; the germline J gene fills it in. This sequence joins TRBV6-1 and TRBJ1-6; possibly TRBD1 for D (5 bases). Germline V lookup: CDR1 MNHNS, CDR2 SASEGT. Trimming left V 0 bases short and J 6 bases short, with 9 bases between. The CDR3 has 15 residues. The CDR3 protein is CASSEARGANSPLHF. The CDR3 bases that were read are TGTGCCAGCAGTGAAGCGCGCGGGGCTAATTCACCC.

This clone was observed many times. The observed sequence ends 3 residues before the CDR3 terminus, with the missing tail filled in from the germline J gene. V is TRBV5-4 and J is TRBJ2-5; D might be TRBD1 (7 bases). This CDR3 is built from 14 residues. CDR1 is SGHNT, CDR2 YYREEE, per germline (reference sequence). Trimming took 4 bases from V and 7 from J, leaving 17 bases between them. The CDR3 spells CASSQGGPRGTQYF. CDR3 bases read: TGTGCCAGCAGCCAGGGGGGACCAAGAGGGACC.

Comment on this clone: The CDR3 goes on 3 residues after the read ends, and that part is filled in from the germline J gene. The gene calls are TRBV18 and TRBJ2-3, with D possibly being TRBD1 (5 bases). The CDR3 is 13 amino acids. Germline V gene lookup returns CDR1 KGHSH and CDR2 LQKENI. The sequenced CDR3 bases are TGTGCCAGCTCACCACAGGGGAATCAGCCG. It specifies CASSPQGNQP. The full CDR3 sequence reads CASSPQGNQPQYF.

This clone came up many times. Coverage ceases 3 residues before the CDR3 finishes, and the germline J gene fills in the end. The chain recombines TRBV2 with TRBJ2-2, with D possibly TRBD1 on 6 matching bases. The ends were cut back, 10 bases at V and 1 base at J, with 10 bases in the middle. The CDR3 loop spans 13 amino acids. The germline CDR1 and CDR2 sequences are SNHLY and FYNNEI. CDR3 DNA (partial): TGTGCCACGAACAGGGAGAACACCGGGGAG. Protein product: CATNRENTGE. The full CDR3 protein reads CATNRENTGELFF.

This clone was seen ten or more times. The read stops 3 residues short of the end of the CDR3; the missing end is completed from the germline J gene. V and J are TRBV14 and TRBJ2-5; D remains ambiguous. Germline V lookup: CDR1 SGHDN, CDR2 FVKESK. Deletions cut 4 bases from V and 1 base from J, with 19 bases between. This CDR3 is built from 17 residues. The CDR3 sequence: CASSPALPAGLQETQYF. The CDR3 bases that were read are TGTGCCAGCAGCCCCGCCCTCCCGGCAGGCCTCCAAGAGACC.

Many counts were recorded for this clone. The CDR3 goes on 3 residues after the read ends, and that part is filled in from the germline J gene. This chain joins TRBV5-1 and TRBJ1-6; TRBD1 matches 10 bases. The germline gives CDR1 SGHRS, CDR2 YFSETQ. This CDR3 has 17 amino acids. V dropped 2 bases and J dropped 4; count of bases not matched to a gene: 6. Partial CDR3 DNA: TGCGCCAGCAGCTTCGGACAGGGGGGACCATATAATTCACCC. As protein: CASSFGQGGPYNSP. The full CDR3 protein is CASSFGQGGPYNSPLHF. The full variable domain, rest sourced from reference TRBV5-1 and TRBJ1-6, is KAGVTQTPRYLIKTRGQQVTLSCSPISGHRSVSWYQQTPGQGLQFLFEYFSETQRNKGNFPGRFSGRQFSNSRSEMNVSTLELGDSALYLCASSFGQGGPYNSPLHFGNGTRLTVT.

This clone was seen ten or more times. The sequenced fragment ends 3 residues before the CDR3 boundary, so the rest is inferred from the germline J gene. The chain combines TRBV29-1 with TRBJ2-4; 11 bases fit TRBD1. Germline loops: CDR1 SQVTM, CDR2 ANQGSEA. V lost 4 bases, J lost 6 bases, and 5 bases stayed unmatched. The length of the CDR3 is 14 residues. CDR3 residues: CSVGWGTGGNIQYF. The sequenced CDR3 bases are TGCAGCGTTGGGTGGGGGACAGGGGGAAACATT.

This clone showed up many times. The read comes to an end 3 residues before the CDR3 does, leaving the germline J gene to fill in the end. The gene calls are TRBV29-1 and TRBJ2-1; 8 positions match TRBD2. Per the germline V gene, CDR1 is SQVTM and CDR2 is ANQGSEA. CDR3 length: 13 residues. CDR3 bases read: TGCAGTTCACGACTAGCGAACTACAATGAG. Translated: CSSRLANYNE. The whole CDR3 sequence is CSSRLANYNEQFF.

This clone was seen many times. The CDR3 extends 3 residues past the end of the read, so its final part is completed from the germline J gene. The genes are TRBV4-2 and TRBJ2-2, with 12 bases fitting TRBD2. This CDR3 has 18 amino acids. With V trimmed by 4 bases and J by 0 bases, 6 bases remained unmatched. Germline V gives CDR1 LGHNA, CDR2 YNFKEQ. The CDR3 here is CASSPGLAGNTNTGELFF. The covered CDR3 bases are TGTGCCAGCAGCCCGGGACTAGCGGGCAATACGAACACCGGGGAG.

This clone was counted many times. Coverage ceases 3 residues before the CDR3 finishes, and the germline J gene fills in the end. This chain uses TRBV7-6 with TRBJ2-7, with 7 bases fitting TRBD2. The germline CDR1 and CDR2 sequences are SGHVS and FNYEAQ. V trimming: 1 base; J trimming: 5 bases; junction bases outside the gene matches: 8. The CDR3 consists of 15 residues. The part of the CDR3 DNA that was read is TGTGCCAGCAGCTTAGGGTCTAGCGGTACCCACGAG. Protein: CASSLGSSGTHE. The entire CDR3 reads CASSLGSSGTHEQYF.

This clone was recorded a few times. The missing CDR3 end, 3 residues past where the read stops, is filled in from the germline J gene. The chain has TRBV7-9 and TRBJ1-2, with D possibly being TRBD1 (6 bases). V lost 6 bases, J lost 6 bases, and 17 bases lay in between. Germline CDR1 SEHNR, CDR2 FQNEAQ (reference sequence). CDR3 length equals 14 residues. CDR3 sequence reads: CASRPDRPMDGYTF. The covered CDR3 bases are TGTGCCAGCAGGCCCGACAGGCCCATGGATGGC.

Details on this clone: The read ends 3 residues early relative to the CDR3; the germline J gene fills the gap. The chain combines TRBV5-1 with TRBJ2-1; 10 bases line up with TRBD2. CDR3 size: 15 residues. Germline CDR1 is SGHRS and CDR2 is YFSETQ. The V segment lost 0 bases and the J segment 5 bases; nucleotides outside the gene matches: 2. Here the CDR3 reads CASSLGTSGNNEQFF. The CDR3 bases that were read are TGCGCCAGCAGCTTGGGTACTAGCGGGAACAATGAG.

This clone has at least ten counts. CDR3 DNA (partial): TGTGCCTGGAGTGTGTCACAGGGTTACGAG. Amino acid sequence: CAWSVSQGYE. The full-length CDR3 reads as CAWSVSQGYEQYF. V usage is TRBV30 and J usage is TRBJ2-7; a weak D match, TRBD1 (6 bases). From the germline J gene comes the end of the CDR3, since the read stops 3 residues before it. CDR1 and CDR2 (germline): GTSNPN, SVGIG (reference sequence). Trimming removed 0 bases from V and 4 bases from J, with 10 bases in between. The CDR3 is 13 residues long.

This clone was observed at least ten times. The CDR3 loop is CAIRGLAGDTQYF. The DNA read from the CDR3 is TGTGCCATCAGAGGACTAGCGGGAGATACG. J is TRBJ2-3 and V is TRBV10-3; 11 bases fit TRBD2. The read stops 3 residues short of the end of the CDR3; the missing end is completed from the germline J gene. The CDR3 consists of 13 residues. The germline CDR1 and CDR2 sequences are ENHRY and SYGVKD. J gave up 5 bases and V 6 bases, and 1 base lay outside the gene matches.

Comment on this clone: The read halts 3 residues ahead of the CDR3 end, with the missing end drawn from the germline J gene. This chain connects TRBV30 to TRBJ1-2; D possibly corresponds to TRBD1 (5 bases). Germline V gives CDR1 GTSNPN, CDR2 SVGIG (reference sequence). The CDR3 length is 12 residues. CDR3 DNA (partial): TGTGCCTGGAGTCCAGGGCCTGGCGAC. Translation: CAWSPGPGD. The entire CDR3 protein is CAWSPGPGDYTF. Full variable domain (outside the CDR3, taken from reference TRBV30 and TRBJ1-2): SQTIHQWPATLVQPVGSPLSLECTVEGTSNPNLYWYRQAAGRGLQLLFYSVGIGQISSEVPQNLSASRPQDRQFILSSKKLLLSDSGFYLCAWSPGPGDYTFGSGTRLTVV.